This record covers a single T cell receptor (beta chain). Its target is unknown. The data originate from a study of T-cell reconstitution after alpha-beta-depleted transplantation in children. General study points: A year post-transplant, T-cell counts and diversity derived mostly from newly produced T cells. Several hundred rapidly expanded clones from non-depleted graft cells reportedly supplied alpha-beta T cells about two months post-transplant.

Construction of the TCRbeta library involved unique molecular identifiers. Using its own MiXCR run on the PCR reads, TCRdb lists one record per CDR3 protein. The profile covers 450,000 to 600,000 distinct CDR3 sequences, with about 10% appearing a single time and roughly 2% taken by the ten largest. In germline, CDR1 is SGHRS, CDR2 YFSETQ. V was pared by 3 bases and J by 3 bases, with 9 bases between. This CDR3 has 13 amino acids. This TCR derives from a child aged 2 to 15 with inherited bone marrow failure, due to receive a stem cell transplant. This chain joins TRBV5-1 and TRBJ2-5, with D unclear. The starting material was PBMCs, obtained before TCRalphabeta/CD19-depleted stem cell transplant. The CDR3 here is CASSSRAEETQYF. The DNA for the CDR3 is TGCGCCAGCAGCTCGCGCGCGGAAGAGACCCAGTACTTC.